This T cell receptor beta chain was identified during a study of CD8+ T cells in alopecia areata. The CDR3 covers 13 residues. CDR1 and CDR2 from the germline V gene are MNHEY and SMNVEV (reference sequence). V dropped 6 bases and J dropped 9 bases, with 15 bases sitting between them. Overall study results and limits: In blood and scalp, many expanded lesional clones persisted during tofacitinib. Resident alphabeta T cells of normal skin are also sequenced in scalp samples.

Extracted RNA was reverse transcribed, and the resulting cDNA served as sequencing template. The table came from immunoSEQ multiplex PCR; TCRdb's copy has only in-frame clones and leaves some out. This table holds 60,000 to 85,000 clones, roughly 70% found once. About this clone: Its antigen is still unknown.

Treatment in this sample: oral pan-JAK inhibitor, 5-10 mg twice daily. Punch biopsies of lesional scalp, plus peripheral blood, were taken from alopecia areata patients. Material: CD8+ T cells sorted from blood, obtained at week 24, from a patient treated with tofacitinib. V is TRBV27 and J is TRBJ2-1, with unresolved D. The clonotype originates from a human donor with alopecia areata. The CDR3 nucleotides are TGTGCCAGCAGCAAGTACATACGTCGTGAGCAGTTCTTC. Residues: CASSKYIRREQFF.